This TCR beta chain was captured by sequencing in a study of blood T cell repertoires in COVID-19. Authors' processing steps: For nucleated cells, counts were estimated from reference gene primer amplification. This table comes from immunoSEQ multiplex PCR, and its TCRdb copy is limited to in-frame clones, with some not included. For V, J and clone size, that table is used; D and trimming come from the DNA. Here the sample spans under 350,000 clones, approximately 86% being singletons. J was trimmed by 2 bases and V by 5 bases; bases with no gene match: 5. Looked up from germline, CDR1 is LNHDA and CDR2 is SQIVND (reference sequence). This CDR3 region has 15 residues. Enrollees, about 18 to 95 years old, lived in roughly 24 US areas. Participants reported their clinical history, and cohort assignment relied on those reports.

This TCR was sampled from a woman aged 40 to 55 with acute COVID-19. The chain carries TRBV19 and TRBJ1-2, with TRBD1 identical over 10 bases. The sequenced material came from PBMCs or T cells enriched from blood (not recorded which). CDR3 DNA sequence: TGTGCCAGTAGTGCCGACAGGGGGCGGAACTATGGCTACACCTTC. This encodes CASSADRGRNYGYTF.